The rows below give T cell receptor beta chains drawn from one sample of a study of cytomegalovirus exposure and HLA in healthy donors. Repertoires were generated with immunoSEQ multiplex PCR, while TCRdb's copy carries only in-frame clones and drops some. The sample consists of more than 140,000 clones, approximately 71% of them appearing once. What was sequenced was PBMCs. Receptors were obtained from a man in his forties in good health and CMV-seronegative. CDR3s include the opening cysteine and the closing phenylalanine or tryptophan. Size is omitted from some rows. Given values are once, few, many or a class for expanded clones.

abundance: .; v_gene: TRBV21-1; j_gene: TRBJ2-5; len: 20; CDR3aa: CASSKGDRRPTYGAQETQYF
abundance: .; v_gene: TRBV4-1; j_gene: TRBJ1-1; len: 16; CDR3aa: CASSQATTGLGTEAFF
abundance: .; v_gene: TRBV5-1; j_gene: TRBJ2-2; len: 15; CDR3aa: CASSPGGVQTGELFF
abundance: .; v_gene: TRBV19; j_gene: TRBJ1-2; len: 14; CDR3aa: CASSPREMAAGYTF
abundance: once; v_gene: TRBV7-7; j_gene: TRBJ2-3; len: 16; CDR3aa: CASSPLTSGGTDTQYF
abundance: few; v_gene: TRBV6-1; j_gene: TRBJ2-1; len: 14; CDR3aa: CASSMTSGNNEQFF
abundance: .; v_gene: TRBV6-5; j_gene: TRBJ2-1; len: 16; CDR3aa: CASSSPRRGGLNEQFF
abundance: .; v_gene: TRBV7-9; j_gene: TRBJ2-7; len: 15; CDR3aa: CASSWPQGDIYEQYF
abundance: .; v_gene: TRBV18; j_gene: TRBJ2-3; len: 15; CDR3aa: CASSPLQGRTDTQYF
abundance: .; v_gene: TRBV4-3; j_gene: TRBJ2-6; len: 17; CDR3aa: CASSQWTSSSGANVLTF
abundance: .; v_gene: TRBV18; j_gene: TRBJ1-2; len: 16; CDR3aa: CASSPTRGQGAYGYTF
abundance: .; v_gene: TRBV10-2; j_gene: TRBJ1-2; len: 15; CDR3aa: CATTESDSINYGYTF
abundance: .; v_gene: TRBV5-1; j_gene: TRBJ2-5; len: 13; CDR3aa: CASRRAGGETQYF
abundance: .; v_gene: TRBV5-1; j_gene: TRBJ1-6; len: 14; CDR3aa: CASGMGSYNSPLHF
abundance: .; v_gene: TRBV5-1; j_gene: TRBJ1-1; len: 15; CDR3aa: CASSLRTGQNTEAFF
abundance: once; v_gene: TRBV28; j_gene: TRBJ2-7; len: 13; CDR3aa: CASANQEIYEQYF
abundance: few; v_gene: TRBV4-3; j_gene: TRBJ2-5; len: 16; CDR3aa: CASSQGGPAGRGTQYF
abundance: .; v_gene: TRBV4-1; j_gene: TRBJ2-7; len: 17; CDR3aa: CASSQDRQRPEAYEQYF
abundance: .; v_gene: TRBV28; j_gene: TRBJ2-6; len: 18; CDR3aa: CASSALAGGEVRANVLTF
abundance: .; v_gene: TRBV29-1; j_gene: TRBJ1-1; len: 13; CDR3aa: CSAVRQGMTEAFF
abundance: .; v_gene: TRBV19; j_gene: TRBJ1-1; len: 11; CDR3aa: CASSGGPEAFF
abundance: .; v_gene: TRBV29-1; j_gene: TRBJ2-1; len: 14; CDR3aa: CSVGLAGAHNGQFF
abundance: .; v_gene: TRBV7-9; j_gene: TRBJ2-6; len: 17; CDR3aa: CASSLGTGGTGANVLTF
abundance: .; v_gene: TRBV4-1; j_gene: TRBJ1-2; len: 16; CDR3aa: CASSQEHTGGNYGYTF
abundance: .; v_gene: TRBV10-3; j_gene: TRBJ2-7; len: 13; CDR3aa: CAISSGTDYEQYF
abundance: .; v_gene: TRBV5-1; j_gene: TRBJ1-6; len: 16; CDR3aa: CASSPAGTGYNSPLHF
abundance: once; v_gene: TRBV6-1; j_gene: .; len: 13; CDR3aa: CASSRTASYEQYF
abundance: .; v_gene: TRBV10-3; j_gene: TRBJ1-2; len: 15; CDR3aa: CAISDPGTGFDGYTF
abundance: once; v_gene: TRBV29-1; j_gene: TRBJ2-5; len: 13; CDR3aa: CSVERASYETQYF
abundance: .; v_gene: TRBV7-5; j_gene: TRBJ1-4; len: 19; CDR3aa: CVRSRAVWTGVATNEKLFF
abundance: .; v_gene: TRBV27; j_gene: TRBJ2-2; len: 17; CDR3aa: CASSSLRGGSYTGELFF
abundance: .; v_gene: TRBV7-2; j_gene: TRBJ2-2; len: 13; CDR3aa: CASSPRQGRELFF
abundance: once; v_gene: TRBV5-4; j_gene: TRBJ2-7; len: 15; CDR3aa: CASSLAGLAGTEQYF
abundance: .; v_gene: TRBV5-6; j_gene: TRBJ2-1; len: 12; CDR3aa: CASSPIAGGLFF
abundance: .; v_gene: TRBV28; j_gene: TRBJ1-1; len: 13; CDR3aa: CASTQGRNTEAFF
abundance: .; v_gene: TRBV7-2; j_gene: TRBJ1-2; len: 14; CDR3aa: CASRTTGHDDGYTF
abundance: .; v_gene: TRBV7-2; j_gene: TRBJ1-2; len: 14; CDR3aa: CASSFTGTTNGYTF
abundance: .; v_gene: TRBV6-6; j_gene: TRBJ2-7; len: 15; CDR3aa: CASSYSRGTGYEQYF
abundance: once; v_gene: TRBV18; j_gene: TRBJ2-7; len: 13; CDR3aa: CASSPTGSYEQYF
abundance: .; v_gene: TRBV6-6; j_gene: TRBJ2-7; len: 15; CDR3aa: CASSYEESVSYEQYF
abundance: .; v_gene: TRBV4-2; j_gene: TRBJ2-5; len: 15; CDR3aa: CASSPRTSEQETQYF
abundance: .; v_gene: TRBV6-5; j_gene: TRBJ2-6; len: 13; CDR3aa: CASSLSGANVLTF
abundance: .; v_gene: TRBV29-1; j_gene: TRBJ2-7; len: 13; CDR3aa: CSVSTGSHYEQYF
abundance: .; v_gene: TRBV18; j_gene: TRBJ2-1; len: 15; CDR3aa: CASSPSLNDYNEQFF
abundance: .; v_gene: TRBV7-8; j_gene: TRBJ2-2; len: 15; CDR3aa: CASSFHLGVSGELFF
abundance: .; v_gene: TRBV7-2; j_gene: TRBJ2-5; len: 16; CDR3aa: CASSFQGTSGGETQYF